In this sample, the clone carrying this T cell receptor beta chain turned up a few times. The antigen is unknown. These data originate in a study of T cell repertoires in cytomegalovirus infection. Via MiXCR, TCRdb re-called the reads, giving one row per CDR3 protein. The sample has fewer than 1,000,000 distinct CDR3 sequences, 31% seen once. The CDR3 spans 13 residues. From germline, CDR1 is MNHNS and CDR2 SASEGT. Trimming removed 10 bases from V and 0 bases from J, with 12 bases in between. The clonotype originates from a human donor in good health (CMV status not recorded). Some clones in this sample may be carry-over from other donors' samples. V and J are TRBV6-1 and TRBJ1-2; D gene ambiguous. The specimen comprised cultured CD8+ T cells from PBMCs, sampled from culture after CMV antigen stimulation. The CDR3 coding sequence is TGTGCCACCGACTTACGGGCTAACTATGGCTACACCTTC. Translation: CATDLRANYGYTF.